This is a list of T cell receptor beta chains from one sample in a study of shared clonotypes between healthy human individuals. Only in-frame clones appear in the TCRdb table, and some are missing; sequencing was by immunoSEQ multiplex PCR. The data contain 950,000 to 1,200,000 clones, around three quarters of them singletons. Sequencing was performed on memory CD4+ T cells from PBMCs. Receptor source: a man aged 18 to 30 in good health. Some clones in this sample may be carry-over from other donors' samples. CDR3s include the opening cysteine and the closing phenylalanine or tryptophan. A D gene is named only where the DNA matches it firmly. Part of the rows lack a size; the others show once, few, many or a class for expanded clones.

V gene	J gene	clone size	D gene	CDR3 protein	CDR3 DNA
TRBV15	TRBJ2-2	many	.	CATDGGSDTGELFF	TGTGCCACCGACGGGGGATCGGACACCGGGGAGCTGTTTTTT
TRBV29-1	TRBJ2-3	.	TRBD1	CSVDQGVDTQYF	TGCAGCGTTGACCAGGGGGTGGATACGCAGTATTTT
TRBV7-3	TRBJ2-3	.	.	CASSPRSAGDDTQYF	TGTGCCAGCAGCCCTCGGTCAGCTGGTGATGATACGCAGTATTTT
TRBV4-1	TRBJ1-4	.	.	CASSQEGRNEKLFF	TGCGCCAGCAGCCAAGAGGGGCGAAATGAAAAACTGTTTTTT
TRBV29-1	TRBJ1-2	many	.	CSVPEQWGFYGYTF	TGCAGCGTCCCCGAACAGTGGGGGTTCTATGGCTACACCTTC
TRBV7-9	TRBJ2-1	.	TRBD1	CASSPRGGSPVEQFF	TGTGCCAGCAGCCCCCGAGGGGGCTCGCCGGTGGAGCAGTTCTTC
TRBV28	TRBJ2-5	.	.	CASSGQIFQETQYF	TGTGCCAGCAGTGGACAGATTTTCCAAGAGACCCAGTACTTC
TRBV7-2	TRBJ2-1	.	TRBD2	CASSPQSGLAGDEQFF	TGTGCCAGCAGCCCGCAGTCGGGACTAGCGGGAGATGAGCAGTTCTTC
TRBV10-2	TRBJ2-1	few	.	CASSECLSCEQFF	TGCGCCAGCAGTGAGTGTCTATCCTGTGAGCAGTTCTTC
TRBV7-2	TRBJ2-1	.	TRBD2	CASSLWDSGSVNEQFF	TGTGCCAGCAGCTTATGGGATAGCGGGTCTGTCAATGAGCAGTTCTTC
TRBV5-1	TRBJ2-5	.	TRBD2	CASTPGGQETQYF	TGCGCCAGCACCCCGGGGGGGCAAGAGACCCAGTACTTC
TRBV14	TRBJ1-4	.	.	CASSPPGASEKLFF	TGTGCCAGCAGCCCACCAGGGGCGAGTGAAAAACTGTTTTTT
TRBV19	TRBJ2-4	.	.	CASSWGVVAKNIQYF	TGTGCCAGTAGTTGGGGGGTCGTGGCCAAAAACATTCAGTACTTC
TRBV29-1	TRBJ2-3	.	.	CSVEGGRGADTQYF	TGCAGCGTTGAAGGAGGCAGGGGGGCAGATACGCAGTATTTT
TRBV5-4	TRBJ1-4	.	.	CASRPGGGATNEKLFF	TGTGCCAGCCGACCCGGGGGTGGGGCAACTAATGAAAAACTGTTTTTT
TRBV19	TRBJ2-1	.	.	CASSIAWGRTYNEQFF	TGTGCCAGTAGTATAGCTTGGGGTCGGACCTACAATGAGCAGTTCTTC
TRBV11-3	TRBJ2-7	few	.	CASSLVPGGQQYF	TGTGCCAGCAGCTTAGTCCCAGGGGGGCAGCAGTACTTC
TRBV13	TRBJ2-7	.	TRBD2	CASSLGPGTSGPYEQYF	TGTGCCAGCAGCTTAGGCCCCGGGACTAGCGGACCCTACGAGCAGTACTTC
TRBV5-4	TRBJ2-3	.	TRBD1	CASSPHPGQGMNTQYF	TGTGCCAGCAGCCCCCATCCGGGACAGGGTATGAATACGCAGTATTTT
TRBV20-1	TRBJ2-7	.	.	CSASLAGEQYF	TGCAGTGCGTCACTAGCCGGGGAGCAGTACTTC
TRBV5-5	TRBJ1-2	once	.	CASWQNVSRKTRKTYGYTF	TGTGCCAGCTGGCAGAATGTCTCGCGAAAGACGCGAAAGACCTATGGCTACACCTTC
TRBV15	TRBJ2-1	.	.	CATSRGALNKGDNEQFF	TGTGCCACCAGCAGAGGGGCGTTAAACAAGGGCGACAATGAGCAGTTCTTC
TRBV7-8	TRBJ2-5	once	.	CASSLGGNSQETQYF	TGTGCCAGCAGCTTAGGGGGTAATAGCCAAGAGACCCAGTACTTC
TRBV5-4	TRBJ2-3	.	.	CASSLVQGADTQYF	TGTGCCAGCAGCTTGGTCCAGGGAGCGGATACGCAGTATTTT
TRBV7-6	TRBJ2-3	.	TRBD1	CASSTRQGGGSTDTQYF	TGTGCCAGCAGCACGCGACAGGGGGGGGGCAGCACAGATACGCAGTATTTT
TRBV11-1	TRBJ2-5	.	.	CASSLDSATETQYF	TGTGCCAGCAGCCTGGACAGTGCCACCGAGACCCAGTACTTC
TRBV18	TRBJ1-5	few	TRBD1	CASSTDRGNQPQHF	TGTGCCAGCTCTACGGACAGGGGAAATCAGCCCCAGCATTTT
TRBV7-8	TRBJ2-7	.	.	CASSLNTGRDGRYMRVYEQYF	TGTGCCAGCAGCTTAAACACGGGACGGGACGGGAGATATATGAGGGTCTACGAGCAGTACTTC
TRBV19	TRBJ2-7	.	.	CASGFWNSYEQYF	TGTGCCAGTGGCTTCTGGAACTCCTACGAGCAGTACTTC